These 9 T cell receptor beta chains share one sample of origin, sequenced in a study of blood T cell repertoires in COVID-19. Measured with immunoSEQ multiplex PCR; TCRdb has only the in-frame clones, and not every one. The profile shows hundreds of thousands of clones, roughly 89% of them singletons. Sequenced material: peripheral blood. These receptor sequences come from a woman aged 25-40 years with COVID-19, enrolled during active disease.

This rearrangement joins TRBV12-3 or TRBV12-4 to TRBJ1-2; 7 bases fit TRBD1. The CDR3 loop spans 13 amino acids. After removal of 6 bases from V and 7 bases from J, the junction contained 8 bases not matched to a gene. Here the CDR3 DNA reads TGTGCCAGCAGCACCACCACAGGGGTTGGCTACACCTTC. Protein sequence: CASSTTTGVGYTF.

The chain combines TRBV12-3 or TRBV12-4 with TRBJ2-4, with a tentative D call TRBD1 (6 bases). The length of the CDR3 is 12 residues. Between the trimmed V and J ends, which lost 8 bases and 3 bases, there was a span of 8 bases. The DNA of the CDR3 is TGTGCCAGCGAGGGGGACAAAAACATTCAGTACTTC. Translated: CASEGDKNIQYF.

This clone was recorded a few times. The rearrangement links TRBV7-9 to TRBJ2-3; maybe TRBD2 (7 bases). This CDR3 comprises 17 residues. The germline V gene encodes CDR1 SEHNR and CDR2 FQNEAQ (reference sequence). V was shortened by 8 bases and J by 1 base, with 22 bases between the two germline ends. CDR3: CASCPARGRGGTDTQYF. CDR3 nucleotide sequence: TGTGCCAGCTGCCCGGCGCGGGGGCGGGGCGGCACAGATACGCAGTATTTT.

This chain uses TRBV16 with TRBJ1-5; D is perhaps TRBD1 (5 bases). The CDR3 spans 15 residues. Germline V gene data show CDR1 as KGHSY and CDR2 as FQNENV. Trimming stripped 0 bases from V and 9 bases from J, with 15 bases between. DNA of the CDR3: TGTGCCAGCAGCCAATCCGGCAGGGCCGGTCGGCCCCAGCATTTT. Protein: CASSQSGRAGRPQHF.

The CDR3 protein is CASSIDHQGAQQPQHF. The CDR3 coding sequence is TGTGCCAGTAGTATAGATCATCAGGGGGCCCAACAGCCCCAGCATTTT. The chain links TRBV19 to TRBJ1-5; 8 bases agree with TRBD1. With 0 bases clipped from V and 7 bases from J, the junction kept 8 bases outside the gene matches. Looked up from germline, CDR1 is LNHDA and CDR2 is SQIVND (reference sequence). The CDR3 covers 16 residues.

CDR3 DNA sequence: TGCGCCAGCAGCTTCGAGTTCTATGGCTACACCTTC. Translation gives CASSFEFYGYTF. The rearrangement joins TRBV5-1 to TRBJ1-2; the D is unclear. There are 12 residues in the CDR3. Trimming removed 2 bases from V and 4 bases from J, with 6 bases in between. CDR1 and CDR2 (germline): SGHRS, YFSETQ.

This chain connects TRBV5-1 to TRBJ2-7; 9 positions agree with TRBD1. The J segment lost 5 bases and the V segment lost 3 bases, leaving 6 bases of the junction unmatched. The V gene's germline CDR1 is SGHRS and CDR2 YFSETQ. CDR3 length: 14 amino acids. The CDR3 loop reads CASSSAQGANEQYF. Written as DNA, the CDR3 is TGCGCCAGCAGCTCCGCACAGGGGGCCAACGAGCAGTACTTC.

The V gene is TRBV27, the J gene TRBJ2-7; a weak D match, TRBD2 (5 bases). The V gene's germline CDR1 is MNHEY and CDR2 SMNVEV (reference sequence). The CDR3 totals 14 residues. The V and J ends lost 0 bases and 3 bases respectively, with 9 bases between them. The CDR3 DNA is TGTGCCAGCAGTTTATCAGTGGGGAGCTACGAGCAGTACTTC. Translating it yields CASSLSVGSYEQYF.

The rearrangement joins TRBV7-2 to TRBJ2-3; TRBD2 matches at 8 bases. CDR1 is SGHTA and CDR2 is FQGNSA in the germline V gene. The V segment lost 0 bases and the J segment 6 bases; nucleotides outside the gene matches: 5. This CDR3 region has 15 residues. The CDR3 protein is CASSLALPSGDTQYF. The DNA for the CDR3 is TGTGCCAGCAGCTTAGCGCTACCTAGCGGGGATACGCAGTATTTT.